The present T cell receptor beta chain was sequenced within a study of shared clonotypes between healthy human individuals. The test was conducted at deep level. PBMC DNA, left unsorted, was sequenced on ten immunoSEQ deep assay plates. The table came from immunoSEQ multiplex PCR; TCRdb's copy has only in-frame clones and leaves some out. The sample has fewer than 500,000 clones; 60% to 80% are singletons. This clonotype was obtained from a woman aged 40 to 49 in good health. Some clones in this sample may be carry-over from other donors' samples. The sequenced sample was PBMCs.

The CDR3 loop is CASSLSGRGGSPLHF. For the CDR3, the DNA is TGTGCCAGCAGCTTATCGGGCAGGGGAGGGTCACCCCTCCACTTT. The rearrangement uses TRBV11-2 and TRBJ1-6; maybe TRBD1 (6 bases). This CDR3 region has 15 residues. V shed 2 bases and J shed 10 bases, with 15 bases lying between them. Germline loops: CDR1 SGHAT, CDR2 FQNNGV. Complete variable domain (other parts from reference TRBV11-2 and TRBJ1-6): EAGVAQSPRYKIIEKRQSVAFWCNPISGHATLYWYQQILGQGPKLLIQFQNNGVVDDSQLPKDRFSAERLKGVDSTLKIQPAKLEDSAVYLCASSLSGRGGSPLHFGNGTRLTVT.